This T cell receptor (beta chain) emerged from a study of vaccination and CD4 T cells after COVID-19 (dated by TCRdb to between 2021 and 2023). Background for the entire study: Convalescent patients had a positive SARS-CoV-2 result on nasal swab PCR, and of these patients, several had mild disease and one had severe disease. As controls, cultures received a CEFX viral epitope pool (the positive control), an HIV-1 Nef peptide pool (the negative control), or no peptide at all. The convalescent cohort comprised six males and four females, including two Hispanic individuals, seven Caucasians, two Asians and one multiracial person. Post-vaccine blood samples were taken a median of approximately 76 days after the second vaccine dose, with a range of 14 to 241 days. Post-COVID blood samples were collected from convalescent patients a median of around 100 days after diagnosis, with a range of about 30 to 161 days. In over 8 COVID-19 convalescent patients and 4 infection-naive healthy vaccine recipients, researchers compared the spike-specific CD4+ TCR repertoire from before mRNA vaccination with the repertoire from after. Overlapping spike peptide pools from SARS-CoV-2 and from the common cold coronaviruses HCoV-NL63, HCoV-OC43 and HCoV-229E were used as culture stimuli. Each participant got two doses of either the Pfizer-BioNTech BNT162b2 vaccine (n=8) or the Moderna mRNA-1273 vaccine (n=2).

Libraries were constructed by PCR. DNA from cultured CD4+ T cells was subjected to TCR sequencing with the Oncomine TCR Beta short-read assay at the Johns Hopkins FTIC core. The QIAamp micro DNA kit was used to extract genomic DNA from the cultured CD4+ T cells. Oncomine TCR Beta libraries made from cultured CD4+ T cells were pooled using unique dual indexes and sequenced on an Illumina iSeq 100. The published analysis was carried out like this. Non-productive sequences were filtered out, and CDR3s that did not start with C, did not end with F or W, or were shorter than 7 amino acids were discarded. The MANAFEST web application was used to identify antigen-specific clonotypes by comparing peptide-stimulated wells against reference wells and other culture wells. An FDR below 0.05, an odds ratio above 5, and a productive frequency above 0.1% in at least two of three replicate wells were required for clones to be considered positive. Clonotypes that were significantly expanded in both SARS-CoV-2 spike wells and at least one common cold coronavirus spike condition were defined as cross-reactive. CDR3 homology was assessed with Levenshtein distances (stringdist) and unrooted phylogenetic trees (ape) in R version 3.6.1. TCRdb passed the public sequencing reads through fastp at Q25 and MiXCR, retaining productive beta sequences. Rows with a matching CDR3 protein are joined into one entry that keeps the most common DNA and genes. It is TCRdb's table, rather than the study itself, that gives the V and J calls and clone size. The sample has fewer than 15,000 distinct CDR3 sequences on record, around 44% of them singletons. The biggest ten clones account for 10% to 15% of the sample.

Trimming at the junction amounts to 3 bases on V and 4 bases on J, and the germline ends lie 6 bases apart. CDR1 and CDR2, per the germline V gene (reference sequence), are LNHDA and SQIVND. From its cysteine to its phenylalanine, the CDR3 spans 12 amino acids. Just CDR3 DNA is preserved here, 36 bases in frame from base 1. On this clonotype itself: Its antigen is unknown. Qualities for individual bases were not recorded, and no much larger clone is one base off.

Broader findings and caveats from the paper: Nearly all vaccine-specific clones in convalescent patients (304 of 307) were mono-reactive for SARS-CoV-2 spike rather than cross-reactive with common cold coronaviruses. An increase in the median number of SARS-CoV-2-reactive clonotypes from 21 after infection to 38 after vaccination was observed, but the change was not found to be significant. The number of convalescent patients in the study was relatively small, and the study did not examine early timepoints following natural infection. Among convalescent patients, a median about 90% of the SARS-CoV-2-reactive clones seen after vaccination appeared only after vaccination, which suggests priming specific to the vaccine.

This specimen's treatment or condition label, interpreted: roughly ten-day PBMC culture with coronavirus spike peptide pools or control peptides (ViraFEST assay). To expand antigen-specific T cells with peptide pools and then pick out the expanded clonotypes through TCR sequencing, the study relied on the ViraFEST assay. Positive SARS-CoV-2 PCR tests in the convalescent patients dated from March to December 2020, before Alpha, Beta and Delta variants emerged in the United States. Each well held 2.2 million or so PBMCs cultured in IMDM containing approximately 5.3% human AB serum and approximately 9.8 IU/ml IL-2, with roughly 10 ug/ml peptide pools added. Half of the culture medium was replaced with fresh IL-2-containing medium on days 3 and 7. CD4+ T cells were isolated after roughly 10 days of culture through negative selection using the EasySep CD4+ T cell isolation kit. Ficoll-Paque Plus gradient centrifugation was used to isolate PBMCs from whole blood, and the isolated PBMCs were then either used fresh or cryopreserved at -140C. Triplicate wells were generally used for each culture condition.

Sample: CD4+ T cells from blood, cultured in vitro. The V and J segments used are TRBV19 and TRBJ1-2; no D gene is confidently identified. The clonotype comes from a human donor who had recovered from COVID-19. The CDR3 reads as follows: CASSMPGYGYTF. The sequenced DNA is TGTGCCAGTAGTATGCCAGGCTATGGCTACACCTTC.